This entry describes one T cell receptor (beta chain). This clonotype was seen a handful of times. Its cognate antigen has yet to be identified. No clone much larger than this one lies a single base away; base qualities are absent. TCR beta VDJ combination and CDR3 sequence profiling used genomic DNA as the template. TCR repertoire sequencing was run on an Illumina HiSeq 2000. In the authors' own workflow: Repertoires were assessed using TRBV/TRBJ rearrangement plots, CDR3 size and DJ length profiles, and Simpson's diversity index. The immunodominant clone was defined as the most abundant DNA sequence in deep sequencing data. CDR3 amino acid sequences were screened for sharing across subjects and compared with published repertoires and the VDJdb database. TCRdb reran the public reads through fastp at Q25 and MiXCR, keeping productive beta chains. Merged by CDR3 protein, the rows form single entries marked with the most common genes and DNA. TCRdb's processing, not the authors', yielded these V and J calls. The sample table shows under 250,000 distinct CDR3 sequences, and 34% are seen once. The top ten hold 0.9% to 1.2% of the sample.

In the study, sorted CD4+ and CD8+ blood T cells from patients with severe aplastic anemia and from healthy subjects underwent deep sequencing of TCR repertoires. Ficoll-Paque density gradient centrifugation was used to isolate peripheral blood mononuclear cells. Before DNA was extracted, CD4+ and CD8+ T cells were sorted using either FACS or magnetic beads. The data stem from a study of CD8+CD57+ T cells in acquired aplastic anemia (dated by TCRdb to 2016 to 2019). Regarding the study in general: A mean of approximately 3 ug of DNA, ranging from about 0.2 to 27.4 ug, was extracted from sorted CD4+ and CD8+ cells. For healthy donor samples, the average read count was around 9.8 million for CD4+ cells and 11.0 million for CD8+ cells. Beyond this particular receptor, the publication reports: Around 30 CD8+ CDR3 sequences were shared between patients and controls but appeared highly expressed in patients and within their immunodominant clones. Patients and healthy controls showed no significant difference in CD8+ Simpson's diversity (P=0.060).

The sequenced sample was sorted CD4+, CD8+, or CD8+CD57+ T cells (not recorded which) from PBMCs. This receptor was taken from a human donor in good health, serving as a control.

The bases read TGTGCCAGCAGTTATCAGGGGGCAGCGAACACCGGGGAGCTGTTTTTT. It is translated as CASSYQGAANTGELFF. The rearrangement joined TRBV6-5 to TRBJ2-2, and 8 junctional nucleotides match TRBD1. Germline trimming amounts to 3 bases on V and 0 bases on J, with 3 as the count of junction bases outside the gene matches. The germline V gene specifies MNHEY as CDR1 and SVGAGI as CDR2. The CDR3 runs 16 residues from the cysteine to the phenylalanine. CDR3 DNA is the only sequence kept; it has 48 bases, read in frame from the first base.